What follows describes a single T cell receptor (beta chain). This receptor's antigen is unknown. Base quality data are lacking; no much larger clone is found one base away. Whole blood was collected in K2EDTA tubes by collaborating institutions according to the institutions' own protocols. For TCRbeta analysis, collaborators shipped samples as frozen whole blood, isolated PBMCs, or DNA extracted from either of those sample types. The entry originates in a study of blood T cell repertoires in COVID-19 (dated by TCRdb to 2019 to 2021). Regarding the study in general: Samples from collaborators originated in the United States, Italy and Spain and spanned both the acute and convalescent phases of COVID-19. The prospective study material was composed of cDNA or gDNA derived from T cells, B-cell-depleted T cells, or PBMCs. Deeply sampled blood TCRbeta repertoires from subjects exposed to, actively infected with, or recovered from COVID-19 were included in the dataset. The repertoires were made available in a free public database intended to serve as a resource for research on the immune response to SARS-CoV-2. The samples were drawn from two sources: the first 160 participants of the ongoing ImmuneRACE study, and 1,000 to 1,500 subjects contributed by 6 global collaborators. Nearly every sample came with metadata listing a de-identified subject ID, COVID-19 status, age in years and sex. Where HLA class I and class II types were available, the types were taken from metadata supplied by the sample provider, not from assay-based typing. What the research found in general, with its limitations: Clinical and demographic metadata were provided uncurated, with the amount varying by source and participant.

V and J are truncated by 2 bases and 3 bases respectively, leaving an intervening sequence of 11 bases. CDR1 and CDR2 are drawn from the germline V gene (reference sequence): GTSNPN, SVGIG. Measured from the cysteine to the phenylalanine, the CDR3 is 14 residues long. Left in the record is the CDR3 DNA by itself, 42 bases read in frame from the first base. The immunoSEQ Assay, a bias-controlled multiplex PCR, was used to amplify TCRbeta CDR3 regions from genomic DNA. The study's processing was this. The number of nucleated cells in each sample was estimated by amplification of reference gene primers within the assay. To quantify the absolute abundance of each unique TCRbeta CDR3 rearrangement, sequence reads were collapsed and filtered. For each sample, productive Simpson clonality was calculated as the square root of Simpson's diversity index over productive rearrangements. TCRdb's version of the immuneACCESS table is confined to in-frame rearrangements and falls short of the full clone set. An unresolved V gene accounts for under half of the shortfall where checked; the remainder is of unknown origin. V, J and clone size were drawn from that table, and D and trimming were deduced from the DNA. The sample contains some 100,000 clones, about 89% of them found a single time. Over 2% of the sample is held by the ten biggest clonotypes.

The clonotype comes from a man between 45 and 60 years old with active COVID-19. This sequence uses TRBV30 and TRBJ1-5; no D gene can be assigned with confidence. The specimen was peripheral blood. The DNA is TGTGCCTGGAGTATCTCTACCATCAATCAGCCCCAGCATTTT. Its protein reads: CAWSISTINQPQHF.